The entry that follows covers one T cell receptor (beta chain) sequence. Antigen: not known. The germline gives CDR1 LGHNA, CDR2 YSLEER. V dropped 0 bases and J dropped 8 bases, with 10 bases sitting between them. The CDR3 has 13 residues. In the PCR, 60 Vbeta and 13 Jbeta primers were used. The method was immunoSEQ multiplex PCR; TCRdb's version includes in-frame clones alone and lacks a portion of them. The sample consists of 150,000 to 200,000 clones, approximately 70% of them appearing once. The sample belongs to a study of cytomegalovirus exposure and HLA in healthy donors. Study results and limitations: Productive status was seen about 90% or about 30% of the time for most TCR beta V segments in an earlier analysis. Reportedly, diagnosis of cytomegalovirus status by the classifier showed high specificity and sensitivity. Later analysis suggested links between common viral pathogens and several top significant clusters. In vitro checks showed that a few CMV-associated chains really do target CMV antigens.

This chain joins TRBV4-3 and TRBJ1-1; unclear D gene. Source material: PBMCs. This TCR was recovered from a man in his forties in good health and CMV-seropositive. The CDR3 nucleotides read TGCGCCAGCAGCCAAGAGTGGAGGGAAGAAGCTTTCTTT. It encodes CASSQEWREEAFF.